This T cell receptor (beta chain) derives from a study of T cells in tuberculosis. Study background: Sequenced TCRs come from CD1B-GMM tetramer-binding T cells. In South Africa, adults with active tuberculosis were compared with IGRA-negative and latently infected IGRA-positive adolescents. General study points: Smaller alpha distances in active tuberculosis partly reflected shorter CDR3-alpha lengths.

This clone has a single count. Its specificity is unknown. Libraries were prepared by immunoSEQ multiplex PCR; TCRdb keeps only in-frame clonotypes and omits some of them. Of 20,000 to 25,000 clones detected, 97% appear once; the ten largest clones hold roughly 6%. Each donor contributed roughly 92,000 T cells on average, unsorted. The CDR3 spans 21 residues. The V and J ends lost 3 bases and 1 base respectively, with 25 bases between them. The germline gives CDR1 MNHEY, CDR2 SMNVEV (reference sequence). This TCR was sampled from a donor between 10 and 35 years old with latent tuberculosis or without tuberculosis infection. The chain recombines TRBV27 with TRBJ2-6; D gene ambiguous. The sequencing input was PBMCs. The CDR3 DNA follows: TGTGCCAGCAGTTTGTCTTGGTCTAGACTTACCCAACAATCTGGGGCCAACGTCCTGACTTTC. It yields the protein CASSLSWSRLTQQSGANVLTF.